These T cell receptor beta chains were read from a single sample in a study of healthy donors' naive CD4 and CD8 T cells. TCRdb re-called the reads through MiXCR, storing one row per CDR3 protein. In the table there are about 180,000 distinct CDR3 sequences, around 80% of which are singletons. Source material: naive CD4+ and CD8+ T cells sorted from blood, pooled from several donors. These receptors were obtained from a pool of human donors in good health; the sample pools cells from several healthy donors. Each CDR3 is given with its conserved first and last residue. D genes are given only for firm matches. Clone size appears in some rows only: once, few, many, or a class for an expanded clone.

v_gene: TRBV10-3
d_gene: -
j_gene: TRBJ2-3
abundance: -
CDR3aa: CAISESGDTQYF
CDR3nt: TGTGCCATCAGTGAGTCAGGGGATACGCAGTATTTT

v_gene: TRBV19
d_gene: TRBD1
j_gene: TRBJ2-1
abundance: -
CDR3aa: CASSHRGNEQFF
CDR3nt: TGTGCCAGTAGTCACAGGGGCAATGAGCAGTTCTTC

v_gene: TRBV7-2
d_gene: -
j_gene: TRBJ2-5
abundance: -
CDR3aa: CASSIAPGWETQYF
CDR3nt: TGTGCCAGCAGTATAGCCCCAGGGTGGGAGACCCAGTACTTC

v_gene: TRBV20-1
d_gene: TRBD1
j_gene: TRBJ2-1
abundance: -
CDR3aa: CSALTGSNEYNEQFF
CDR3nt: TGCAGTGCTCTGACAGGGTCTAACGAGTACAATGAGCAGTTCTTC

v_gene: TRBV18
d_gene: -
j_gene: TRBJ2-7
abundance: -
CDR3aa: CASSPRWSPESPYEQYF
CDR3nt: TGTGCCAGCTCACCACGTTGGTCTCCGGAATCCCCCTACGAGCAGTACTTC

v_gene: TRBV4-3
d_gene: -
j_gene: TRBJ2-1
abundance: -
CDR3aa: CASSQGTNEQFF
CDR3nt: TGCGCCAGCAGCCAGGGGACCAATGAGCAGTTCTTC

v_gene: TRBV29-1
d_gene: -
j_gene: TRBJ2-7
abundance: -
CDR3aa: CSVGRDYEQYF
CDR3nt: TGCAGCGTTGGCCGGGACTACGAGCAGTACTTC

v_gene: TRBV11-1
d_gene: -
j_gene: TRBJ1-1
abundance: -
CDR3aa: CASSQWTVNTEAFF
CDR3nt: TGTGCCAGCAGCCAATGGACGGTGAACACTGAAGCTTTCTTT

v_gene: TRBV29-1
d_gene: TRBD2
j_gene: TRBJ2-1
abundance: few
CDR3aa: CSVEDGLAGFSYNEQFF
CDR3nt: TGCAGCGTTGAAGACGGGCTAGCGGGGTTCTCCTACAATGAGCAGTTCTTC

v_gene: TRBV30
d_gene: TRBD1
j_gene: TRBJ2-7
abundance: -
CDR3aa: CASSVGTGVEYEQYF
CDR3nt: TGTGCCTCAAGTGTGGGGACAGGGGTTGAGTACGAGCAGTACTTC

v_gene: TRBV10-3
d_gene: -
j_gene: TRBJ2-5
abundance: -
CDR3aa: CAISESWGETQYF
CDR3nt: TGTGCCATCAGTGAGTCGTGGGGAGAGACCCAGTACTTC

v_gene: TRBV5-1
d_gene: -
j_gene: TRBJ2-1
abundance: -
CDR3aa: CASRNNNEQFF
CDR3nt: TGCGCCAGCAGAAACAACAATGAGCAGTTCTTC

v_gene: TRBV18
d_gene: -
j_gene: TRBJ1-6
abundance: -
CDR3aa: CASSPSRNSPLHF
CDR3nt: TGTGCCAGCTCTCCAAGTCGGAATTCACCCCTCCACTTT

v_gene: TRBV29-1
d_gene: -
j_gene: TRBJ2-2
abundance: -
CDR3aa: CSVDSPDSLQGELFF
CDR3nt: TGCAGCGTTGACTCCCCAGACAGTTTACAAGGGGAGCTGTTTTTT

v_gene: TRBV29-1
d_gene: -
j_gene: TRBJ1-1
abundance: -
CDR3aa: CSVKQTLNTEAFF
CDR3nt: TGCAGCGTCAAACAGACCTTGAACACTGAAGCTTTCTTT

v_gene: TRBV6-5
d_gene: -
j_gene: TRBJ2-3
abundance: few
CDR3aa: CASSYSKRGPDTQYF
CDR3nt: TGTGCCAGCAGTTACTCGAAGCGTGGGCCAGATACGCAGTATTTT

v_gene: TRBV29-1
d_gene: TRBD1
j_gene: TRBJ1-2
abundance: -
CDR3aa: CSVGLGWQGAEANYGYTF
CDR3nt: TGCAGCGTTGGCCTCGGGTGGCAGGGGGCAGAAGCTAACTATGGCTACACCTTC

v_gene: TRBV20-1
d_gene: -
j_gene: TRBJ1-5
abundance: -
CDR3aa: CSVPRPYQPQHF
CDR3nt: TGCAGTGTCCCCAGGCCCTATCAGCCCCAGCATTTT

v_gene: TRBV6-5
d_gene: TRBD1
j_gene: TRBJ2-3
abundance: few
CDR3aa: CASSYGDRGMDTQYF
CDR3nt: TGTGCCAGCAGTTACGGTGACAGGGGGATGGATACGCAGTATTTT

v_gene: TRBV19
d_gene: -
j_gene: TRBJ1-2
abundance: -
CDR3aa: CASSIVAGDYGYTF
CDR3nt: TGTGCCAGTAGTATAGTAGCTGGGGACTATGGCTACACCTTC

v_gene: TRBV29-1
d_gene: -
j_gene: TRBJ2-3
abundance: few
CDR3aa: CSVGTEDWHTQYF
CDR3nt: TGCAGCGTTGGGACCGAGGATTGGCATACGCAGTATTTT

v_gene: TRBV2
d_gene: -
j_gene: TRBJ2-5
abundance: -
CDR3aa: CASNRVRGETQYF
CDR3nt: TGTGCCAGCAACCGGGTCCGGGGAGAGACCCAGTACTTC

v_gene: TRBV18
d_gene: -
j_gene: TRBJ1-1
abundance: -
CDR3aa: CASSPRDTVAEAFF
CDR3nt: TGTGCCAGCTCACCAAGGGACACCGTGGCTGAAGCTTTCTTT

v_gene: TRBV29-1
d_gene: -
j_gene: TRBJ1-5
abundance: -
CDR3aa: CSVGLTGMEPQHF
CDR3nt: TGCAGCGTTGGATTGACGGGGATGGAGCCCCAGCATTTT

v_gene: TRBV6-1
d_gene: -
j_gene: TRBJ2-2
abundance: -
CDR3aa: CASRLGAGELFF
CDR3nt: TGTGCCAGCAGACTCGGGGCGGGGGAGCTGTTTTTT

v_gene: TRBV19
d_gene: -
j_gene: TRBJ2-5
abundance: -
CDR3aa: CASSRTTVYQETQYF
CDR3nt: TGTGCCAGTAGTCGCACGACGGTGTACCAAGAGACCCAGTACTTC

v_gene: TRBV10-3
d_gene: -
j_gene: TRBJ1-5
abundance: -
CDR3aa: CAISPTNQPQHF
CDR3nt: TGTGCCATCAGTCCAACTAACCAGCCCCAGCATTTT

v_gene: TRBV6-5
d_gene: -
j_gene: TRBJ2-7
abundance: -
CDR3aa: CASSYLGGQSSYEQYF
CDR3nt: TGTGCCAGCAGTTACTTGGGAGGACAGAGCTCCTACGAGCAGTACTTC

v_gene: TRBV29-1
d_gene: -
j_gene: TRBJ1-3
abundance: -
CDR3aa: CSVGEVRGSGNTIYF
CDR3nt: TGCAGCGTTGGGGAGGTGCGGGGCTCTGGAAACACCATATATTTT

v_gene: TRBV29-1
d_gene: TRBD1
j_gene: TRBJ2-7
abundance: few
CDR3aa: CSVTGQPSSYEQYF
CDR3nt: TGCAGCGTAACGGGACAGCCGAGCTCCTACGAGCAGTACTTC

v_gene: TRBV10-3
d_gene: TRBD2
j_gene: TRBJ2-7
abundance: -
CDR3aa: CATHLAGGDEQYF
CDR3nt: TGTGCCACCCACCTAGCGGGAGGGGACGAGCAGTACTTC

v_gene: TRBV2
d_gene: -
j_gene: TRBJ2-3
abundance: few
CDR3aa: CASSLLPTDTQYF
CDR3nt: TGTGCCAGCAGTCTTCTCCCGACAGATACGCAGTATTTT

v_gene: TRBV27
d_gene: -
j_gene: TRBJ2-1
abundance: -
CDR3aa: CASSLYTGQPYNEQFF
CDR3nt: TGTGCCAGCAGTTTATATACTGGACAGCCGTACAATGAGCAGTTCTTC

v_gene: TRBV5-5
d_gene: TRBD1
j_gene: TRBJ1-1
abundance: -
CDR3aa: CASSLGQGRRVNTEAFF
CDR3nt: TGTGCTAGCAGCTTGGGACAGGGACGACGGGTGAACACTGAAGCTTTCTTT

v_gene: TRBV20-1
d_gene: -
j_gene: TRBJ1-2
abundance: -
CDR3aa: CSANTYYGYTF
CDR3nt: TGCAGTGCTAACACGTACTATGGCTACACCTTC

v_gene: TRBV12-3/TRBV12-4
d_gene: -
j_gene: TRBJ1-5
abundance: once
CDR3aa: CTSSRGESNQPQHF
CDR3nt: TGTACCAGCAGTAGGGGTGAGAGCAATCAGCCCCAGCATTTT

v_gene: TRBV5-4
d_gene: TRBD2
j_gene: TRBJ2-1
abundance: -
CDR3aa: CASSSDPTSGGNEQFF
CDR3nt: TGTGCCAGCAGCTCCGACCCGACTAGCGGGGGAAATGAGCAGTTCTTC

v_gene: TRBV12-3/TRBV12-4
d_gene: TRBD1
j_gene: TRBJ1-2
abundance: -
CDR3aa: CASSSRQGRNYGYTF
CDR3nt: TGTGCCAGCAGTTCTCGACAGGGGCGAAACTATGGCTACACCTTC

v_gene: TRBV6-6
d_gene: TRBD1
j_gene: TRBJ2-2
abundance: -
CDR3aa: CASSFRGQEVTGELFF
CDR3nt: TGTGCCAGCAGCTTCCGGGGACAGGAGGTCACCGGGGAGCTGTTTTTT

v_gene: TRBV28
d_gene: -
j_gene: TRBJ2-1
abundance: -
CDR3aa: CASSLFPNYNEQFF
CDR3nt: TGTGCCAGCAGTTTATTCCCGAACTACAATGAGCAGTTCTTC

v_gene: TRBV15
d_gene: TRBD1
j_gene: TRBJ2-2
abundance: -
CDR3aa: CATSRATGTNTGELFF
CDR3nt: TGTGCCACCAGCAGAGCGACAGGGACGAACACCGGGGAGCTGTTTTTT

v_gene: TRBV27
d_gene: -
j_gene: TRBJ1-5
abundance: many
CDR3aa: CASSSIFGDQPQHF
CDR3nt: TGTGCCAGCAGTTCCATTTTCGGGGATCAGCCCCAGCATTTT

v_gene: TRBV6-5
d_gene: TRBD2
j_gene: TRBJ2-3
abundance: -
CDR3aa: CASKREWGTQYF
CDR3nt: TGTGCCAGCAAGCGGGAGTGGGGTACGCAGTATTTT

v_gene: TRBV18
d_gene: -
j_gene: TRBJ1-1
abundance: few
CDR3aa: CASSPIGSGGSGPEAFF
CDR3nt: TGTGCCAGCTCACCGATTGGTTCAGGCGGATCGGGACCTGAAGCTTTCTTT

v_gene: TRBV6-2/TRBV6-3
d_gene: -
j_gene: TRBJ1-2
abundance: -
CDR3aa: CASSYHSDIDGYTF
CDR3nt: TGTGCCAGCAGTTACCACTCAGACATCGATGGCTACACCTTC

v_gene: TRBV30
d_gene: -
j_gene: TRBJ1-4
abundance: -
CDR3aa: CAWSAGQAQFEKLFF
CDR3nt: TGTGCCTGGAGTGCCGGGCAGGCCCAATTCGAAAAACTGTTTTTT

v_gene: TRBV29-1
d_gene: -
j_gene: TRBJ2-5
abundance: -
CDR3aa: CSVGPSRVAETQCF
CDR3nt: TGCAGCGTTGGACCCTCGAGGGTAGCAGAGACCCAGTGCTTC